The clone carrying this T cell receptor (beta chain) was counted ten times or more. Its antigen is unidentified. V shed 2 bases, J shed 0 bases, and the junction held 6 bases outside the gene matches. CDR3 length: 18 residues. CDR1 is SGHTA and CDR2 is FQGTGA in the germline V gene. The data are from a study of T cell repertoires in cytomegalovirus infection. Study background: Through public TCR beta signatures, both CMV infection and matching HLA type were indicated.

Findings and limits, study-wide: Based on cumulative public TCR beta family frequency, carriers of CMV plus the relevant HLA were identified. HLA-C-restricted CMV-specific TCR beta clonotypes were dominant in the ex vivo response.

Using its own MiXCR run on the reads, TCRdb lists one record per CDR3 protein. The repertoire includes roughly 320,000 distinct CDR3 sequences, more than 8% of them detected once, and approximately 4.5% sits in the top ten. The chain joins TRBV7-3 to TRBJ2-6, with 8 bases aligning to TRBD1. The sequenced sample was PBMCs. The TCR originated in a human donor in good health (CMV status not recorded). Some clones in this sample may be carry-over from other donors' samples. The CDR3 loop is CASSLWAGGGSGANVLTF. The CDR3 DNA is TGTGCCAGCAGCTTATGGGCAGGGGGCGGCTCTGGGGCCAACGTCCTGACTTTC.